This entry concerns a single T cell receptor (beta chain). Clones were read by immunoSEQ multiplex PCR, and TCRdb kept only the in-frame ones, dropping some. The sample lists approximately 260,000 clones; 80% to 90% were seen once. The sample is drawn from a study of blood T cell repertoires in COVID-19. Seattle cases were enrolled at active infection and followed longitudinally. Trimming at V came to 6 bases and at J to 3 bases, leaving 1 base not matched to a gene. CDR3 length: 13 residues. Germline lookup yields CDR1 ENHRY and CDR2 SYGVKD. This TCR derives from a woman between 70 and 85 years old with COVID-19, enrolled during active disease. The sample comprised peripheral blood. This chain connects TRBV10-3 to TRBJ2-7, with 11 positions matching TRBD1. The CDR3 protein is CAIRGTGGYEQYF. CDR3 in DNA: TGTGCCATCAGGGGGACAGGGGGCTACGAGCAGTACTTC.